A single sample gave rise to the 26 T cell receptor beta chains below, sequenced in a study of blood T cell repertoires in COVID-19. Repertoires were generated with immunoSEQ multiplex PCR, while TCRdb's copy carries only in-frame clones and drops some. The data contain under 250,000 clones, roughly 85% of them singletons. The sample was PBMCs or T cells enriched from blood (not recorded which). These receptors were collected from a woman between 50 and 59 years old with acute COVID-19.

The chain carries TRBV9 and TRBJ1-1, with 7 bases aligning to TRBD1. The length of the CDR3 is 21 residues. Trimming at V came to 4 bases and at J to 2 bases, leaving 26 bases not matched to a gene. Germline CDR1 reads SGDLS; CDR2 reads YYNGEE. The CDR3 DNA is TGTGCCAGCAGCCCCCGCCCCGTGGGAAGCCCCGTGACAGGGTTAAACACTGAAGCTTTCTTT. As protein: CASSPRPVGSPVTGLNTEAFF.

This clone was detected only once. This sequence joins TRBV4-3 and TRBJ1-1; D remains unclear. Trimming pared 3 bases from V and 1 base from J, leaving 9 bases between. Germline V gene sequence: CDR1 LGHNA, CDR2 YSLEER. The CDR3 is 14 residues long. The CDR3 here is CASSHPPRNTEAFF. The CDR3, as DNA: TGCGCCAGCAGCCACCCCCCTCGGAACACTGAAGCTTTCTTT.

CDR3 nucleotide sequence: TGTGCCAGCAGCCCCTGGGCGAGAACTGAAGCTTTCTTT. Encoded protein: CASSPWARTEAFF. The genes are TRBV7-2 and TRBJ1-1; D not certain. There are 13 residues in the CDR3. The germline V gene encodes CDR1 SGHTA and CDR2 FQGNSA. Trimming took 5 bases from V and 5 from J, leaving 12 bases between them.

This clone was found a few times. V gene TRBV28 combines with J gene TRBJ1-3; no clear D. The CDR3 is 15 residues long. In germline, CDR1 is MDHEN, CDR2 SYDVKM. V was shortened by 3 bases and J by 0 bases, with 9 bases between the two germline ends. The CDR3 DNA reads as TGTGCCAGCAGTTTGGGCAGTATCTCTGGAAACACCATATATTTT. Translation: CASSLGSISGNTIYF.

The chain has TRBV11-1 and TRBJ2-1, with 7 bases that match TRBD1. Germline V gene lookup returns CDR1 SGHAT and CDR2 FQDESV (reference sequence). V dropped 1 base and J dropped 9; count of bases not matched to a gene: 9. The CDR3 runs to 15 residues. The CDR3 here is CASSLDQTGWAEQFF. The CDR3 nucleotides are TGTGCCAGCAGCTTAGATCAGACAGGGTGGGCTGAGCAGTTCTTC.

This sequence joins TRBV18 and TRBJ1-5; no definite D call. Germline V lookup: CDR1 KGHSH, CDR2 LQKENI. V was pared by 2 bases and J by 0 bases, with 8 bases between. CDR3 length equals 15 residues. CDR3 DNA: TGTGCCAGCTCACCAGGGCCTCTTAGCAATCAGCCCCAGCATTTT. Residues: CASSPGPLSNQPQHF.

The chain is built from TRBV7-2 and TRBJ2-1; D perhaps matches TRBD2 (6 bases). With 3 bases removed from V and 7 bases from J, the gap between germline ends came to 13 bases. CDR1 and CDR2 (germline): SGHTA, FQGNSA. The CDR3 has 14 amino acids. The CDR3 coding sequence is TGTGCCAGCAGCTTGTGGTTTGGGAGGAATGAGCAGTTCTTC. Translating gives CASSLWFGRNEQFF.

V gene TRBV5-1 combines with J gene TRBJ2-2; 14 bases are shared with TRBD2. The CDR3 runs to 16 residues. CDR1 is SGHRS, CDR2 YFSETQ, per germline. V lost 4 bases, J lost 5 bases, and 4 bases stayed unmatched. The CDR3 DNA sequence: TGCGCCAGCAGCCCGGGACTAGCGGGGGATACCGGGGAGCTGTTTTTT. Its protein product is CASSPGLAGDTGELFF.

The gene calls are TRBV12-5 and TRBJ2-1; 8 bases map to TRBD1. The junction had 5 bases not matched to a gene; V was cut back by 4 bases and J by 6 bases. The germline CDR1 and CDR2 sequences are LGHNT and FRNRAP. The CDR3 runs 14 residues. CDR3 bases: TGTGCTAGTGGTTCCGGACAGGGCGGCAATGAGCAGTTCTTC. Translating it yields CASGSGQGGNEQFF.

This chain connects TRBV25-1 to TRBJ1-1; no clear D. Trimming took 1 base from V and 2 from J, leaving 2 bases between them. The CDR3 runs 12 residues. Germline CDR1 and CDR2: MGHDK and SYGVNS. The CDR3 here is CASSELNTEAFF. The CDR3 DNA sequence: TGTGCCAGCAGTGAATTAAACACTGAAGCTTTCTTT.

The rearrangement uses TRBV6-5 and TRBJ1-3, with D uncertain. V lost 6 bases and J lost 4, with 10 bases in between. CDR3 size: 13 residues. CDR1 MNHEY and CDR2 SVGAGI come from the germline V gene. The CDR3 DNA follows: TGTGCCAGCAGGCTATTAAACGGAAACACCATATATTTT. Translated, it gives CASRLLNGNTIYF.

The CDR3 sequence is CASSPWGVWIAGATDTQYF. DNA of the CDR3: TGTGCCAGTAGTCCCTGGGGGGTCTGGATAGCGGGGGCCACAGATACGCAGTATTTT. The V and J genes are TRBV19 and TRBJ2-3, with 9 positions matching TRBD2. J gave up 2 bases and V 5 bases, and 17 bases lay outside the gene matches. The CDR3 runs 19 residues. Germline CDR1 and CDR2: LNHDA and SQIVND (reference sequence).

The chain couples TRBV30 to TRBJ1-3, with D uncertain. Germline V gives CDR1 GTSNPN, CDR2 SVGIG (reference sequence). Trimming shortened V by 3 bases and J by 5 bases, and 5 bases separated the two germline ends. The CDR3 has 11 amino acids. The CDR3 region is CAWRSRNTIYF. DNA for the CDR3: TGTGCCTGGAGGAGTAGAAACACCATATATTTT.

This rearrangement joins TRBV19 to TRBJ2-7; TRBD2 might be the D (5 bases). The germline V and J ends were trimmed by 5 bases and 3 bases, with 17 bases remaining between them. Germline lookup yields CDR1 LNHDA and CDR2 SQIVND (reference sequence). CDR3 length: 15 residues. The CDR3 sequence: CASSPDPGVSYEQYF. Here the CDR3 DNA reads TGTGCCAGTAGTCCCGACCCCGGGGTAAGCTACGAGCAGTACTTC. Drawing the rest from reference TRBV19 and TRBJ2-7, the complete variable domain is DGGITQSPKYLFRKEGQNVTLSCEQNLNHDAMYWYRQDPGQGLRLIYYSQIVNDFQKGDIAEGYSVSREKKESFPLTVTSAQKNPTAFYLCASSPDPGVSYEQYFGPGTRLTVT.

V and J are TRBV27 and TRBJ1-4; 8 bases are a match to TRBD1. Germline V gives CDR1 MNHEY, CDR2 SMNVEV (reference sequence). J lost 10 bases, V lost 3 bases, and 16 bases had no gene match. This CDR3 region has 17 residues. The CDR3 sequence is CASSFSRGPQGEGKLFF. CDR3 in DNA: TGTGCCAGCAGTTTTTCCCGGGGCCCACAGGGGGAGGGAAAACTGTTTTTT.

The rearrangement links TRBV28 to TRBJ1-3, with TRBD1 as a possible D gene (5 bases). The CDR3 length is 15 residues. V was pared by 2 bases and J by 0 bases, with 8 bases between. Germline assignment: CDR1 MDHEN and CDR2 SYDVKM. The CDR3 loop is CASSLGGTSGNTIYF. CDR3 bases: TGTGCCAGCAGTTTAGGGGGGACCTCTGGAAACACCATATATTTT.

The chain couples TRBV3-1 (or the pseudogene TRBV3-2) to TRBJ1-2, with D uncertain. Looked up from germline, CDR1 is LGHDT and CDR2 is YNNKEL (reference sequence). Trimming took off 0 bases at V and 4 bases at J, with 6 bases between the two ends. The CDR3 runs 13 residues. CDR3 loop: CASSQDRGYGYTF. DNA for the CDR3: TGTGCCAGCAGCCAAGATCGGGGCTATGGCTACACCTTC.

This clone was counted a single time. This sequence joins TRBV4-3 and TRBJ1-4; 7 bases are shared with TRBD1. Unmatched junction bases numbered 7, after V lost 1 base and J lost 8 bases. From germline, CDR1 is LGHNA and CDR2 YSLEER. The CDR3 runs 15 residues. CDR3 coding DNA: TGCGCCAGCAGCCAAGTTGAGGGGGCCAGGGAAAAACTGTTTTTT. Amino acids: CASSQVEGAREKLFF.

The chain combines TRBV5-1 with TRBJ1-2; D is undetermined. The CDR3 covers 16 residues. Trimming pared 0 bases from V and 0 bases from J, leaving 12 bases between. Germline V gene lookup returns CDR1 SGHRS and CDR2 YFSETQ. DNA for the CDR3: TGCGCCAGCAGCTTGGGCGGGAATGCGCCTAACTATGGCTACACCTTC. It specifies CASSLGGNAPNYGYTF.

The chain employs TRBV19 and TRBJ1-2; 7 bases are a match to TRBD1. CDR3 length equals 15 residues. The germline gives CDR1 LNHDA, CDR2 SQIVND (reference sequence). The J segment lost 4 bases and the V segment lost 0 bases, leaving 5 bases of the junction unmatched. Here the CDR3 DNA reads TGTGCCAGTAGTATAGATCCAGGGGGGAGCTATGGCTACACCTTC. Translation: CASSIDPGGSYGYTF.

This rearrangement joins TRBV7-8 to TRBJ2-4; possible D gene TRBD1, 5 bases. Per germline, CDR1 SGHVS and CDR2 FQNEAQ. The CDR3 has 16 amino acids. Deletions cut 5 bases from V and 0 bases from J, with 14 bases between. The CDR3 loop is CASSHGQGLAKNIQYF. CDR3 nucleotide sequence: TGTGCCAGCAGCCACGGGCAGGGCTTAGCCAAAAACATTCAGTACTTC. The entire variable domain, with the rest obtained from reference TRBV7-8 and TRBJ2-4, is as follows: GAGVSQSPRYKVAKRGQDVALRCDPISGHVSLFWYQQALGQGPEFLTYFQNEAQLDKSGLPSDRFFAERPEGSVSTLKIQRTQQEDSAVYLCASSHGQGLAKNIQYFGAGTRLSVL.

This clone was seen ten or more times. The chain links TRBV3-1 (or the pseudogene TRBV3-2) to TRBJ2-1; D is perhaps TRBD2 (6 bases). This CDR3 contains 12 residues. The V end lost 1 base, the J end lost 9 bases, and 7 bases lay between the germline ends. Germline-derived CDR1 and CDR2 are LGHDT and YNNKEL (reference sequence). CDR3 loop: CASSQVSGEQFF. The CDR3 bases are TGTGCCAGCAGCCAAGTTAGCGGTGAGCAGTTCTTC.

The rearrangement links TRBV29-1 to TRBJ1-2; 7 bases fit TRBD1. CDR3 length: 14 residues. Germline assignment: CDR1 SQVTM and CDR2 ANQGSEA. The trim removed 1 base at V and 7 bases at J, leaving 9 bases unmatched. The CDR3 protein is CSVEGGQGESGYTF. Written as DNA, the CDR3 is TGCAGCGTTGAAGGGGGGCAGGGGGAGAGTGGCTACACCTTC.

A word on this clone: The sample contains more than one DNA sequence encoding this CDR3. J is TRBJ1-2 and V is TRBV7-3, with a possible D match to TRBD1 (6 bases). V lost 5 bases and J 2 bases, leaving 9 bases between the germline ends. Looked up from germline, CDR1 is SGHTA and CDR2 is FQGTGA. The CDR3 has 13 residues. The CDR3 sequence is CASSPGQNYGYTF. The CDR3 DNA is TGTGCCAGCAGCCCAGGACAGAACTATGGCTACACCTTC.

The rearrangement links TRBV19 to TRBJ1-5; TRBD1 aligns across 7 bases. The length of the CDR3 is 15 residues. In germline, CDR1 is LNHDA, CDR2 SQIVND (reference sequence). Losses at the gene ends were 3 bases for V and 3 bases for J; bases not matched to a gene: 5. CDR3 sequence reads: CASSILQGYNQPQHF. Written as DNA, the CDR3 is TGTGCCAGTAGTATCTTACAGGGGTACAATCAGCCCCAGCATTTT.

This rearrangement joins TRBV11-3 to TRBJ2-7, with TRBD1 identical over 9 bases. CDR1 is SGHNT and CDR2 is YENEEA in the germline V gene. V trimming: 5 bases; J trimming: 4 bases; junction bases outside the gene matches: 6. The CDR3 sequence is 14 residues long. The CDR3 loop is CASSPPDRGYEQYF. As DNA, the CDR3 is TGTGCCAGCAGCCCCCCCGACAGGGGGTACGAGCAGTACTTC.